One and the same sample provided the 25 T cell receptor beta chains below, sequenced in a study of early T cells in non-severe SARS-CoV-2 infection. TCRdb analysed the 5' RACE reads with MiXCR anew, one entry per CDR3 protein. The table lists 68,000 or so distinct CDR3 sequences, 10% to 15% of them singletons. The sample was whole blood. The receptors derive from an adult who was a healthcare worker with PCR-confirmed SARS-CoV-2 infection or an uninfected control (not recorded which).

This clonotype appeared many times. The rearrangement links TRBV6-6 to TRBJ2-2; D uncertain. The CDR3 sequence is 14 residues long. Germline V gene sequence: CDR1 MNHNY, CDR2 SVGAGI (reference sequence). Between the trimmed V and J ends, which lost 10 bases and 4 bases, there was a span of 16 bases. The CDR3 is CAIRTNSGTGELFF. As DNA, the CDR3 is TGTGCCATCAGAACCAATTCTGGCACCGGGGAGCTGTTTTTT.

This CDR3 is CAIAGTGSGDTQYF. Here the CDR3 DNA reads TGTGCCATCGCAGGGACAGGGAGTGGAGATACGCAGTATTTT. This chain joins TRBV10-3 and TRBJ2-3, with 9 positions matching TRBD1. Germline V gives CDR1 ENHRY, CDR2 SYGVKD. The CDR3 is 14 amino acids. Trimming took 8 bases from V and 5 from J; bases not matched to a gene: 8.

This clonotype turned up a few times. The rearrangement links TRBV4-2 to TRBJ1-4; no clear D gene. In germline, CDR1 is LGHNA, CDR2 YNFKEQ. This CDR3 region has 18 residues. V lost 0 bases to trimming and J lost 7 bases, with 21 bases between them. The CDR3 region is CASSQETLEAMLGEKLFF. The CDR3 nucleotides are TGTGCCAGCAGCCAAGAGACCCTGGAAGCCATGTTGGGTGAAAAACTGTTTTTT.

In its sample, this clonotype was seen many times. This chain connects TRBV29-1 to TRBJ2-1; D tentatively fits TRBD1 or TRBD2 (6 bases each). CDR1 is SQVTM, CDR2 ANQGSEA, per germline. Trimming cost V 6 bases and J 3 bases, with 18 bases left between them. The CDR3 is made up of 15 amino acids. CDR3 nucleotides: TGCAGCGTCAATGGGGGGCTGGGATTCTACAATGAGCAGTTCTTC. This translates into CSVNGGLGFYNEQFF.

This clonotype was found many times. V is TRBV19 and J is TRBJ2-7; 8 nucleotides agree with TRBD1. Germline CDR1 and CDR2: LNHDA and SQIVND (reference sequence). Trimming cost V 4 bases and J 7 bases; bases outside gene matches: 12. The CDR3 runs to 15 residues. This CDR3 reads CASSNVDRGSGEQYF. In nucleotides, the CDR3 is TGTGCCAGTAGTAATGTCGACAGGGGATCAGGGGAGCAGTACTTC.

This clonotype was seen many times. Written as DNA, the CDR3 is TGTGCCAGCAGCTTACAGGCTGCGGGGGGGTCAGATACGCAGTATTTT. Translating it yields CASSLQAAGGSDTQYF. V and J are TRBV7-6 and TRBJ2-3, with 9 nucleotides matching TRBD2. V was clipped by 2 bases and J by 4 bases; unmatched bases: 7. This CDR3 has 16 residues. Germline CDR1 reads SGHVS; CDR2 reads FNYEAQ.

V usage is TRBV5-1 and J usage is TRBJ2-5, with 12 bases that match TRBD2. There are 14 residues in the CDR3. The V segment lost 7 bases and the J segment 2 bases; nucleotides outside the gene matches: 3. Per germline, CDR1 SGHRS and CDR2 YFSETQ. The chain's CDR3 is CASGLAGGQETQYF. The CDR3 DNA is TGCGCCAGCGGTCTAGCGGGGGGGCAAGAGACCCAGTACTTC.

This clonotype appeared once. The chain carries TRBV5-1 and TRBJ1-5; possibly TRBD1 for D (5 bases). This CDR3 is built from 15 residues. V was clipped by 1 base and J by 4 bases, with 12 bases between them. Germline CDR1 and CDR2: SGHRS and YFSETQ. DNA of the CDR3: TGCGCCAGCAGCTTGTCTTCAGGGACTAATCAGCCCCAGCATTTT. This sequence encodes CASSLSSGTNQPQHF.

This clonotype appeared a few times. This rearrangement joins TRBV7-2 to TRBJ2-1, with 10 bases matching TRBD2. Trimming cost V 4 bases and J 7 bases; bases outside gene matches: 7. The CDR3 runs 15 residues. Germline values: CDR1 SGHTA, CDR2 FQGNSA. The CDR3 DNA is TGTGCCAGCAGCTCGAGAAGCGGGGGGGCAAATGAGCAGTTCTTC. This codes for CASSSRSGGANEQFF.

Turning to this clonotype: Since a much larger clone is just one base distant, this may be a read error. This chain uses TRBV7-2 with TRBJ1-2, with a possible D match to TRBD1 (5 bases). Trimming pared 5 bases from V and 1 base from J, leaving 11 bases between. CDR3 length equals 14 residues. The germline CDR1 and CDR2 sequences are SGHTA and FQGNSA. The chain's CDR3 is CASSPDINNYGYTF. The CDR3 DNA reads as TGTGCCAGCAGCCCGGACATCAATAACTATGGCTACACCTTC. The complete variable domain, with remaining parts taken from reference TRBV7-2 and TRBJ1-2, reads GAGVSQSPSNKVTEKGKDVELRCDPISGHTALYWYRQSLGQGLEFLIYFQGNSAPDKSGLPSDRFSAERTGGSVSTLTIQRTQQEDSAVYLCASSPDINNYGYTFGSGTRLTVV.

The chain combines TRBV15 with TRBJ1-6; the D is unclear. V gave up 5 bases and J gave up 13 bases, with 12 bases separating them. This CDR3 contains 12 residues. CDR1 LNHNV and CDR2 YYDKDF come from the germline V gene (reference sequence). The CDR3 DNA is TGTGCCACCAGCGGGCCCCAGGCCCCCCTCCACTTT. Protein: CATSGPQAPLHF.

Ten or more counts support this clonotype. The chain joins TRBV9 to TRBJ2-2; unclear D gene. Germline V gene data show CDR1 as SGDLS and CDR2 as YYNGEE. This CDR3 spans 15 amino acids. Trimming stripped 0 bases from V and 0 bases from J, with 6 bases between. CDR3 bases: TGTGCCAGCAGCGTAGTTGCAGCGAACACCGGGGAGCTGTTTTTT. It codes for CASSVVAANTGELFF.

This clonotype was seen many times. The V call is TRBV29-1, the J call TRBJ1-4; TRBD1 agrees at 9 bases. J gave up 6 bases and V 6 bases, and 2 bases lay outside the gene matches. The CDR3 consists of 12 residues. CDR1 and CDR2 from the germline V gene are SQVTM and ANQGSEA. The CDR3 nucleotides are TGCAGCGTACAGGGGGCGTATGAAAAACTGTTTTTT. Its protein is CSVQGAYEKLFF.

This clonotype was seen at least ten times. The chain is built from TRBV7-6 and TRBJ2-5; TRBD1 matches at 9 bases. This CDR3 contains 14 residues. Germline V lookup: CDR1 SGHVS, CDR2 FNYEAQ. V was clipped by 5 bases and J by 4 bases; unmatched bases: 5. The CDR3, as DNA: TGTGCCAGCAGCGCCAGGGACAGGGCAGAGACCCAGTACTTC. It translates to CASSARDRAETQYF.

This clonotype was counted only a few times. The chain has TRBV13 and TRBJ1-2; no definite D call. The CDR3 is made up of 16 amino acids. V lost 0 bases and J lost 5, with 16 bases in between. CDR1 is PRHDT, CDR2 FYEKMQ, per germline (reference sequence). For the CDR3, the DNA is TGTGCCAGCAGCTTAGGTCAAGGGAGCTCTCGGTATGGCTACACCTTC. Translating it yields CASSLGQGSSRYGYTF.

The table lists this clonotype with many counts. The V and J genes are TRBV11-2 and TRBJ2-1; no clear D gene. Trimming took off 4 bases at V and 2 bases at J, with 3 bases between the two ends. The CDR3 runs 12 residues. Per germline, CDR1 SGHAT and CDR2 FQNNGV. The CDR3 sequence: CASSSPYNEQFF. For the CDR3, the DNA is TGTGCCAGCAGCTCTCCCTACAATGAGCAGTTCTTC.

This clonotype was recorded many times. This chain uses TRBV4-1 with TRBJ1-5, with 7 bases aligning to TRBD1. J gave up 3 bases and V 5 bases, and 4 bases lay outside the gene matches. The CDR3 consists of 14 residues. Germline values: CDR1 MGHRA, CDR2 YSYEKL. CDR3 coding DNA: TGCGCCAGCAGCAACAGGGGAGTCAATCAGCCCCAGCATTTT. It specifies CASSNRGVNQPQHF.

This clonotype was observed at least ten times. CDR3 residues: CASSYSSGVGELFF. DNA of the CDR3: TGTGCCAGCAGTTACTCATCAGGGGTCGGGGAGCTGTTTTTT. V is TRBV6-2 or TRBV6-3 and J is TRBJ2-2, with D tentatively TRBD1 (6 bases). The V and J ends lost 0 bases and 7 bases respectively, with 9 bases between them. Germline V gene data show CDR1 as MNHEY and CDR2 as SVGEGT. This CDR3 is 14 amino acids long.

This clonotype was seen a handful of times. The V call is TRBV9, the J call TRBJ2-5; D ambiguous. This CDR3 has 14 residues. The V gene lost 0 bases and the J gene lost 5 bases, with 11 bases spanning the gap. Germline V gene sequence: CDR1 SGDLS, CDR2 YYNGEE. The CDR3 protein is CASSVATAGETQYF. In nucleotides, the CDR3 is TGTGCCAGCAGCGTAGCTACGGCTGGGGAGACCCAGTACTTC.

V and J are TRBV9 and TRBJ1-2; 7 bases are a match to TRBD1. This CDR3 has 16 residues. V lost 3 bases and J lost 5; bases outside the gene matches: 13. CDR1 is SGDLS, CDR2 YYNGEE, per germline. For the CDR3, the DNA is TGTGCCAGCAGCGGTGACCGACAGGGCCGGAGGTATGGCTACACCTTC. This sequence encodes CASSGDRQGRRYGYTF.

This clonotype was observed many times. The rearrangement uses TRBV27 and TRBJ2-1, with TRBD2 matching over 7 bases. CDR1 and CDR2 (germline): MNHEY, SMNVEV (reference sequence). V was clipped by 0 bases and J by 15 bases; unmatched bases: 8. This CDR3 has 13 residues. The CDR3 reads CASSLSVSGPRFF. The CDR3 region has the DNA TGTGCCAGCAGTTTATCGGTTAGCGGGCCCCGGTTCTTC.

The V gene is TRBV6-5, the J gene TRBJ1-1, with a tentative D call TRBD1 (5 bases). With 1 base removed from V and 4 bases from J, the gap between germline ends came to 19 bases. Germline loops: CDR1 MNHEY, CDR2 SVGAGI. The CDR3 covers 17 residues. CDR3: CASSYFPVGTQGTEAFF. The CDR3 nucleotides are TGTGCCAGCAGTTACTTCCCCGTGGGGACTCAGGGCACTGAAGCTTTCTTT.

This clonotype has just a few counts. V and J are TRBV3-1 and TRBJ2-5, with D perhaps matching TRBD1 (5 bases). The CDR3 is 16 amino acids. CDR1 and CDR2 from the germline V gene are LGHDT and YNNKEL (reference sequence). V dropped 3 bases and J dropped 5 bases, with 19 bases sitting between them. CDR3 loop: CASSHASSGKQETQYF. CDR3 in DNA: TGTGCCAGCAGCCACGCGAGCTCAGGGAAGCAGGAGACCCAGTACTTC.

This clonotype was seen a few times. The V call is TRBV29-1, the J call TRBJ2-4; D is perhaps TRBD1 (5 bases). Germline V gene sequence: CDR1 SQVTM, CDR2 ANQGSEA. Trimming removed 0 bases at V and 8 bases at J, with 11 bases between. CDR3 size: 13 residues. The CDR3 loop reads CSVEDGARDIQYF. In DNA form, the CDR3 reads TGCAGCGTTGAAGATGGGGCTCGGGACATTCAGTACTTC.

This clonotype was picked up many times. The rearrangement links TRBV5-4 to TRBJ2-3; D unresolved. This CDR3 has 12 residues. V was cut by 4 bases and J by 5 bases, with 8 bases left in between. Germline V gene sequence: CDR1 SGHNT, CDR2 YYREEE (reference sequence). The CDR3 region has the DNA TGTGCCAGCAGCCTCCGAGGAGATACGCAGTATTTT. It is translated as CASSLRGDTQYF. Combining the CDR3 with reference TRBV5-4 and TRBJ2-3 gives the whole variable domain ETGVTQSPTHLIKTRGQQVTLRCSSQSGHNTVSWYQQALGQGPQFIFQYYREEENGRGNFPPRFSGLQFPNYSSELNVNALELDDSALYLCASSLRGDTQYFGPGTRLTVL.